Below are 25 T cell receptor beta chains sequenced from a single sample in a study of T cell responses to AZD1222 COVID-19 vaccine (dated by TCRdb to the early 2020s). This sample's time point label indicates: baseline before first vaccination. Library method: the immunoSEQ multiplex PCR assay. TCRdb took over this immuneACCESS table, retaining in-frame rearrangements with V and J assigned. Such tables are incomplete; in checked studies, under half of the missing clones stem from an unresolved V gene, and the remainder is unexplained. Across this sample there are about 140,000 clones, with 88% seen only once. The ten largest clonotypes hold roughly 3% of the sample. Specimen: peripheral blood, collected on day 0 of AZD1222 vaccination. All receptors derive from an adult in good health.

The rearrangement links TRBV28 to TRBJ2-1, with TRBD2 matching 9 bases. The CDR3 runs 13 residues. Germline loops: CDR1 MDHEN, CDR2 SYDVKM. V shed 7 bases, J shed 9 bases, and the junction held 7 bases outside the gene matches. The CDR3 sequence: CASIAGGYGEQFF. CDR3 DNA: TGTGCCAGCATTGCGGGAGGGTATGGTGAGCAGTTCTTC.

This clone was seen a single time. CDR3: CASTQSRLLGDTQYF. The CDR3 DNA reads TGTGCCAGCACCCAAAGCAGACTGTTGGGGGATACGCAGTATTTT. This chain joins TRBV27 and TRBJ2-3; D is ambiguous. Per germline, CDR1 MNHEY and CDR2 SMNVEV (reference sequence). The CDR3 is 15 residues long. With 7 bases removed from V and 6 bases from J, the gap between germline ends came to 20 bases.

J is TRBJ2-3 and V is TRBV7-2, with D tentatively TRBD2 (6 bases). This CDR3 region has 15 residues. Germline CDR1 SGHTA, CDR2 FQGNSA. Trimming removed 1 base at V and 1 base at J, with 9 bases between. The CDR3 loop reads CASSLGWGGTDTQYF. The CDR3 region has the DNA TGTGCCAGCAGCTTAGGGTGGGGGGGCACAGATACGCAGTATTTT.

The V call is TRBV5-1, the J call TRBJ1-2; D not resolved. Germline values: CDR1 SGHRS, CDR2 YFSETQ. This CDR3 is 14 amino acids long. V was cut by 4 bases and J by 1 base, with 11 bases left in between. CDR3 loop: CASSPKQSNYGYTF. CDR3 sequence (DNA): TGCGCCAGCAGCCCTAAACAAAGTAACTATGGCTACACCTTC.

The V gene is TRBV30, the J gene TRBJ2-1; D might be TRBD1 (5 bases). Germline V gives CDR1 GTSNPN, CDR2 SVGIG (reference sequence). Between the trimmed V and J ends, which lost 0 bases and 2 bases, there was a span of 11 bases. The CDR3 extends over 15 amino acids. The CDR3 sequence: CAWSVPARAYNEQFF. The CDR3 region has the DNA TGTGCCTGGAGTGTTCCCGCCAGGGCCTACAATGAGCAGTTCTTC.

This chain uses TRBV7-2 with TRBJ1-4; D remains unclear. Trimming stripped 3 bases from V and 4 bases from J, with 15 bases between. Germline lookup yields CDR1 SGHTA and CDR2 FQGNSA. This CDR3 contains 16 residues. The CDR3 coding sequence is TGTGCCAGCAGCTTGGGGAGGAGGCAAAATAATGAAAAACTGTTTTTT. This gives the protein CASSLGRRQNNEKLFF. Supplemented by reference TRBV7-2 and TRBJ1-4, the full variable domain reads GAGVSQSPSNKVTEKGKDVELRCDPISGHTALYWYRQSLGQGLEFLIYFQGNSAPDKSGLPSDRFSAERTGGSVSTLTIQRTQQEDSAVYLCASSLGRRQNNEKLFFGSGTQLSVL.

This chain uses TRBV3-1 (or the pseudogene TRBV3-2) with TRBJ2-1, with TRBD1 identical over 7 bases. In germline, CDR1 is LGHDT, CDR2 YNNKEL (reference sequence). This CDR3 is 14 amino acids long. The V gene end was trimmed by 1 base and the J gene end by 7 bases; junction bases not matched to a gene: 4. CDR3 sequence reads: CASSQAGGQNEQFF. DNA of the CDR3: TGTGCCAGCAGCCAAGCTGGGGGACAGAATGAGCAGTTCTTC.

The chain carries TRBV12-5 and TRBJ1-4; D uncertain. Germline V gene lookup returns CDR1 LGHNT and CDR2 FRNRAP. Trimming removed 2 bases from V and 0 bases from J, with 7 bases in between. This CDR3 contains 15 residues. CDR3 in amino acids: CASGLNVATNEKLFF. The CDR3 nucleotides read TGTGCTAGTGGTTTGAACGTTGCAACTAATGAAAAACTGTTTTTT.

In DNA, the CDR3 is TGTGCCAGCAGCTTAAATAGAGTAGGCACAGATACGCAGTATTTT. Amino acids: CASSLNRVGTDTQYF. The chain recombines TRBV11-2 with TRBJ2-3; D is unclear. CDR1 is SGHAT and CDR2 is FQNNGV in the germline V gene. CDR3 length: 15 amino acids. Trimming removed 2 bases from V and 1 base from J, with 10 bases in between.

This chain connects TRBV27 to TRBJ1-5; 7 bases are a match to TRBD1. Germline V lookup: CDR1 MNHEY, CDR2 SMNVEV (reference sequence). With V trimmed by 5 bases and J by 4 bases, 5 bases remained unmatched. CDR3 length: 14 residues. The CDR3 sequence: CASSTGQRNQPQHF. The CDR3 DNA reads TGTGCCAGCAGTACGGGACAGCGGAATCAGCCCCAGCATTTT.

The genes are TRBV6-1 and TRBJ1-3; D gene uncertain. The CDR3 consists of 15 residues. The germline V gene encodes CDR1 MNHNS and CDR2 SASEGT. Trimming took off 2 bases at V and 0 bases at J, with 8 bases between the two ends. CDR3 in amino acids: CASSESAFSGNTIYF. The CDR3 DNA reads TGTGCCAGCAGTGAATCCGCGTTCTCTGGAAACACCATATATTTT.

The chain combines TRBV7-7 with TRBJ2-1; D unresolved. CDR3 size: 18 residues. Looked up from germline, CDR1 is SSHAT and CDR2 is FNYEAQ (reference sequence). V lost 1 base to trimming and J lost 0 bases, with 16 bases between them. CDR3 sequence: CASSLESGRTSSYNEQFF. CDR3 in DNA: TGTGCCAGCAGCTTAGAGTCGGGCCGGACCAGCTCCTACAATGAGCAGTTCTTC.

In its sample, this clone was seen a few times. V and J are TRBV29-1 and TRBJ2-1; TRBD1 might be the D (5 bases). Germline CDR1 and CDR2: SQVTM and ANQGSEA. Deletions cut 7 bases from V and 5 bases from J, with 12 bases between. The CDR3 loop spans 12 amino acids. CDR3 DNA sequence: TGCAGCGCCCAACCGACAGACAATGAGCAGTTCTTC. It codes for CSAQPTDNEQFF.

V gene TRBV7-2 combines with J gene TRBJ1-5, with 10 positions matching TRBD1. The germline CDR1 and CDR2 sequences are SGHTA and FQGNSA. The CDR3 spans 16 residues. After removal of 1 base from V and 3 bases from J, the junction contained 3 bases not matched to a gene. In DNA form, the CDR3 reads TGTGCCAGCAGCTTAGTGGGACAGGGGCTCAATCAGCCCCAGCATTTT. As protein: CASSLVGQGLNQPQHF.

The chain carries TRBV14 and TRBJ1-1, with a weak D call TRBD1 (5 bases). The germline V gene encodes CDR1 SGHDN and CDR2 FVKESK. The V end was cut by 4 bases, the J end by 5 bases, with 14 bases between. CDR3 length: 14 residues. CDR3 nucleotide sequence: TGTGCCAGCAGCCTGGGACGCCCGAGGACTGAAGCTTTCTTT. It encodes CASSLGRPRTEAFF.

V is TRBV7-3 and J is TRBJ2-2; weak D call: TRBD1 (6 bases). CDR1 and CDR2 (germline): SGHTA, FQGTGA. Trimming pared 6 bases from V and 5 bases from J, leaving 16 bases between. The CDR3 length is 15 residues. DNA for the CDR3: TGTGCCAGCAGGCCGACCGGGACATCTACCGGGGAGCTGTTTTTT. Its protein is CASRPTGTSTGELFF.

The V gene is TRBV19, the J gene TRBJ2-5; D remains ambiguous. The length of the CDR3 is 14 residues. V shed 6 bases and J shed 7 bases, with 18 bases lying between them. Germline-derived CDR1 and CDR2 are LNHDA and SQIVND (reference sequence). The CDR3 protein is CASSLGGSTGTQYF. As DNA, the CDR3 is TGTGCCAGTAGCTTGGGTGGGTCCACGGGGACCCAGTACTTC.

V is TRBV5-1 and J is TRBJ1-3; D gene ambiguous. The CDR3 has 15 amino acids. Germline lookup yields CDR1 SGHRS and CDR2 YFSETQ. V lost 2 bases, J lost 8 bases, and 17 bases lay in between. For the CDR3, the DNA is TGCGCCAGCAGCTTATCCGGGCCCCCAGTGGACACCATATATTTT. This gives the protein CASSLSGPPVDTIYF.

This clone was recorded a few times. This chain joins TRBV27 and TRBJ1-6; a weak D match, TRBD1 (6 bases). Germline CDR1 reads MNHEY; CDR2 reads SMNVEV (reference sequence). The CDR3 runs 16 residues. Trimming took off 3 bases at V and 6 bases at J, with 15 bases between the two ends. Written as DNA, the CDR3 is TGTGCCAGCAGTTTGTCCAGGGGAAGTCCTAATTCACCCCTCCACTTT. It yields the protein CASSLSRGSPNSPLHF.

The chain has TRBV30 and TRBJ2-7, with D possibly matching TRBD2 (6 bases). The V and J ends lost 0 bases and 2 bases respectively, with 20 bases between them. The CDR3 contains 17 residues. Looked up from germline, CDR1 is GTSNPN and CDR2 is SVGIG (reference sequence). The CDR3 bases are TGTGCCTGGAGTGTACCGATGGCTAGCGTATTTCCCTACGAGCAGTACTTC. This codes for CAWSVPMASVFPYEQYF.

The chain recombines TRBV6-5 with TRBJ2-7, with D maybe TRBD1 (6 bases). Germline V gives CDR1 MNHEY, CDR2 SVGAGI. With 4 bases removed from V and 1 base from J, the gap between germline ends came to 14 bases. The CDR3 sequence is 15 residues long. The CDR3 region has the DNA TGTGCCAGCAGTTCTCCCAGGGGAATTTCCTACGAGCAGTACTTC. Translating gives CASSSPRGISYEQYF.

The gene calls are TRBV6-5 and TRBJ1-5; no definite D call. The V gene's germline CDR1 is MNHEY and CDR2 SVGAGI. The CDR3 extends over 13 amino acids. V was pared by 8 bases and J by 0 bases, with 8 bases between. The DNA for the CDR3 is TGTGCCAGCGCTAGATATAGCAATCAGCCCCAGCATTTT. The encoded protein is CASARYSNQPQHF.

V is TRBV7-2 and J is TRBJ2-7, with 8 positions matching TRBD1. Germline CDR1 and CDR2: SGHTA and FQGNSA. CDR3 length equals 14 residues. The V segment lost 1 base and the J segment 3 bases; nucleotides outside the gene matches: 2. CDR3: CASSLDDRGYEQYF. For the CDR3, the DNA is TGTGCCAGCAGCTTAGACGACAGGGGCTACGAGCAGTACTTC. The full variable domain, in which reference TRBV7-2 and TRBJ2-7 provide the parts outside the CDR3, is GAGVSQSPSNKVTEKGKDVELRCDPISGHTALYWYRQSLGQGLEFLIYFQGNSAPDKSGLPSDRFSAERTGGSVSTLTIQRTQQEDSAVYLCASSLDDRGYEQYFGPGTRLTVT.

The chain employs TRBV6-5 and TRBJ2-7, with no clear D. The germline V gene encodes CDR1 MNHEY and CDR2 SVGAGI. V was trimmed by 1 base and J by 12 bases, leaving 10 bases between them. CDR3 size: 11 residues. CDR3 DNA sequence: TGTGCCAGCAGTTACTACGGCTCTAGGTACTTC. Translation: CASSYYGSRYF.

The rearrangement joins TRBV5-1 to TRBJ1-2; 12 bases fit TRBD1. The germline gives CDR1 SGHRS, CDR2 YFSETQ. V was pared by 0 bases and J by 4 bases, with 7 bases of the junction left unmatched. The CDR3 runs 17 residues. The CDR3 protein is CASSLEGTGGESYGYTF. DNA for the CDR3: TGCGCCAGCAGCTTGGAAGGGACAGGGGGCGAAAGCTATGGCTACACCTTC.